These 13 T cell receptor beta chains were all obtained from the same sample, sequenced in a study of somatic mutations in cytotoxic T cells in rheumatoid arthritis. The data were produced by immunoSEQ multiplex PCR, yet TCRdb's version contains in-frame clones alone and is incomplete. The sample has 10,000 or so clones, over 75% seen once; the top ten hold 35% to 40%. The specimen was CD8+ T cells sorted from blood. The receptors here all came from an adult with rheumatoid arthritis.

This chain connects TRBV5-6 to TRBJ2-7, with D unresolved. Germline loops: CDR1 SGHDT, CDR2 YYEEEE. The CDR3 sequence is 14 residues long. V lost 4 bases, J lost 2 bases, and 13 bases lay in between. The CDR3 region has the DNA TGTGCCAGCAGCCCCGGTCGCCTGACCTACGAGCAGTACTTC. This gives the protein CASSPGRLTYEQYF.

DNA for the CDR3: TGTGCCAGCAGACCCCTCGAGGGATATAGCAATCAGCCCCAGCATTTT. It yields the protein CASRPLEGYSNQPQHF. The chain carries TRBV2 and TRBJ1-5; D not resolved. The V gene lost 6 bases and the J gene lost 0 bases, with 15 bases spanning the gap. In germline, CDR1 is SNHLY, CDR2 FYNNEI. This CDR3 comprises 16 residues.

This clone was seen only once. V usage is TRBV6-5 and J usage is TRBJ2-3; D ambiguous. CDR1 MNHEY and CDR2 SVGAGI come from the germline V gene. This CDR3 spans 11 amino acids. V lost 4 bases and J 5 bases, leaving 4 bases between the germline ends. CDR3 amino acids: CASSSLDTQYF. As DNA, the CDR3 is TGTGCCAGCAGTTCCTTAGATACGCAGTATTTT.

The table lists this clone with a few counts. V and J are TRBV6-9 and TRBJ2-2; weak D call: TRBD2 (5 bases). The CDR3 loop spans 16 amino acids. Between the trimmed V and J ends, which lost 7 bases and 1 base, there was a span of 16 bases. Germline V gene sequence: CDR1 MNHGY, CDR2 SVAAGI. CDR3 in DNA: TGTGCCAGCACCACGGACGGGGTCGGGAACACCGGGGAGCTGTTTTTT. It codes for CASTTDGVGNTGELFF.

The count of this clone is one. The chain recombines TRBV30 with TRBJ2-7; tentative D call: TRBD1 (6 bases). Germline-derived CDR1 and CDR2 are GTSNPN and SVGIG (reference sequence). Trimming shortened V by 1 base and J by 4 bases, and 11 bases separated the two germline ends. The CDR3 loop spans 13 amino acids. CDR3 region: CAWSAKTGYEQYF. The CDR3 DNA follows: TGTGCCTGGAGTGCCAAGACAGGTTACGAGCAGTACTTC.

V gene TRBV5-6 combines with J gene TRBJ2-2; a weak D match, TRBD1 (5 bases). CDR1 is SGHDT and CDR2 is YYEEEE in the germline V gene. This CDR3 region has 12 residues. The germline V and J ends were trimmed by 2 bases and 6 bases, with 5 bases remaining between them. DNA for the CDR3: TGTGCCAGCAGCTTAGGGGCCGGGGAGCTGTTTTTT. This codes for CASSLGAGELFF.

The chain has TRBV5-4 and TRBJ2-3, with TRBD2 identical over 9 bases. Looked up from germline, CDR1 is SGHNT and CDR2 is YYREEE (reference sequence). V gave up 3 bases and J gave up 5 bases; unmatched junction bases: 7. This CDR3 region has 15 residues. CDR3 loop: CASSWASGNLDTQYF. The CDR3 DNA sequence: TGTGCCAGCAGCTGGGCTAGCGGGAATCTAGATACGCAGTATTTT.

The chain has TRBV5-1 and TRBJ2-1, with D perhaps TRBD2 (5 bases). The CDR3 sequence is 14 residues long. Germline V gene data show CDR1 as SGHRS and CDR2 as YFSETQ. V lost 4 bases, J lost 7 bases, and 15 bases lay in between. The CDR3 bases are TGCGCCAGCAGCACAAGCCATAGCGTGAATGAGCAGTTCTTC. Translating it yields CASSTSHSVNEQFF.

The chain carries TRBV9 and TRBJ2-2; maybe TRBD2 (6 bases). From germline, CDR1 is SGDLS and CDR2 YYNGEE. Trimming stripped 2 bases from V and 3 bases from J, with 11 bases between. The CDR3 length is 15 residues. The CDR3 region has the DNA TGTGCCAGCAGCGTCGGAGGGCAGTACACCGGGGAGCTGTTTTTT. Amino acids: CASSVGGQYTGELFF.

The rearrangement joins TRBV5-4 to TRBJ1-2; D call uncertain. Trimming cost V 5 bases and J 0 bases, with 17 bases left between them. Germline V gene sequence: CDR1 SGHNT, CDR2 YYREEE (reference sequence). The CDR3 spans 16 residues. The chain's CDR3 is CASSPWVSGTNYGYTF. The CDR3 DNA is TGTGCCAGCAGTCCTTGGGTTAGTGGGACTAACTATGGCTACACCTTC.

The rearrangement joins TRBV6-5 to TRBJ2-1; 7 bases map to TRBD2. This CDR3 contains 11 residues. CDR1 is MNHEY and CDR2 is SVGAGI in the germline V gene. V lost 6 bases, J lost 12 bases, and 5 bases stayed unmatched. For the CDR3, the DNA is TGTGCCAGCAGGCGGGGGATCACGCAGTTCTTC. Protein: CASRRGITQFF.

J is TRBJ1-4 and V is TRBV5-1; no clear D. Germline loops: CDR1 SGHRS, CDR2 YFSETQ. The CDR3 has 14 residues. V dropped 1 base and J dropped 2 bases, with 6 bases sitting between them. CDR3 sequence: CASSLTVTNEKLFF. The CDR3 region has the DNA TGCGCCAGCAGCTTGACAGTCACTAATGAAAAACTGTTTTTT.

V and J are TRBV7-9 and TRBJ2-3; TRBD2 matches at 8 bases. CDR3 length equals 17 residues. Germline V gene data show CDR1 as SEHNR and CDR2 as FQNEAQ (reference sequence). The J segment lost 2 bases and the V segment lost 5 bases, leaving 12 bases of the junction unmatched. This chain's CDR3 is CASSPWGSGTTTDTQYF. The CDR3 coding sequence is TGTGCCAGCAGCCCCTGGGGTAGCGGGACCACCACAGATACGCAGTATTTT.